This T cell receptor (beta chain) was retrieved from a study of shared clonotypes between healthy human individuals. The study, taken as a whole, reports: Researchers sampled blood only, noting tissue repertoires likely differ. Clonotypes that were shared across a handful of donors made up about 4.5% of naive CD4 clonotypes.

The CDR3 runs 13 residues. Germline lookup yields CDR1 LNHDA and CDR2 SQIVND (reference sequence). After removal of 6 bases from V and 4 bases from J, the junction contained 4 bases not matched to a gene. Naive CD8 cells were CD45RO-negative, positively selected for CCR7, excluding terminally differentiated effector memory CD45RA+ cells. Produced via immunoSEQ multiplex PCR; TCRdb's table is partial and in-frame only. The sample includes approximately 1.9 million clones, 93% of them seen just once. A note on this clone: Its antigen remains unknown.

The V call is TRBV19, the J call TRBJ2-7, with 9 bases matching TRBD1. This TCR came from a man aged 18 to 29 in good health. Some clones in this sample may be carry-over from other donors' samples. Sequenced sample: naive CD8+ T cells from PBMCs. The CDR3 loop reads CASRQGAQYEQYF. The CDR3 DNA follows: TGTGCCAGTAGACAGGGGGCTCAGTACGAGCAGTACTTC.